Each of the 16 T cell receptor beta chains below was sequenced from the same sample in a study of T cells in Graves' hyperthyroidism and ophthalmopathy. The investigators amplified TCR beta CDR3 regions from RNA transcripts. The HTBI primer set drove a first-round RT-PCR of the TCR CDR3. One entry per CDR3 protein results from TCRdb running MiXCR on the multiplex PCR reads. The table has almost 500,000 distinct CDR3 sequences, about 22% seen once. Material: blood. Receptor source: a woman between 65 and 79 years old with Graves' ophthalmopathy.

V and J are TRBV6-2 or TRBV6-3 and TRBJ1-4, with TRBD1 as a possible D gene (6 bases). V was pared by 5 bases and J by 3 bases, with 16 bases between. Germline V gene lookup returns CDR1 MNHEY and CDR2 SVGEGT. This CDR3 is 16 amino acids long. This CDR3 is CASSLSGTTANEKLFF. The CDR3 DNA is TGTGCCAGCAGTCTCTCCGGGACAACAGCTAATGAAAAACTGTTTTTT.

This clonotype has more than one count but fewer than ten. The CDR3 bases are TGTGCCAGCAGCTTTACAAACAACAATGAGCAGTTCTTC. This sequence encodes CASSFTNNNEQFF. This chain connects TRBV11-3 to TRBJ2-1; D not certain. This CDR3 is 13 amino acids long. Germline CDR1 reads SGHNT; CDR2 reads YENEEA. Trimming removed 3 bases from V and 5 bases from J, with 8 bases in between.

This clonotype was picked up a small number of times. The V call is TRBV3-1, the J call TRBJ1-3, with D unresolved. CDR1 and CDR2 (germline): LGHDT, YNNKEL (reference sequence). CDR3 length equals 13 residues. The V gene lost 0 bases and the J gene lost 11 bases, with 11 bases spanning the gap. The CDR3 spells CASSQDLGRSIYF. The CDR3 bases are TGTGCCAGCAGCCAAGATCTTGGCCGTTCCATATATTTT.

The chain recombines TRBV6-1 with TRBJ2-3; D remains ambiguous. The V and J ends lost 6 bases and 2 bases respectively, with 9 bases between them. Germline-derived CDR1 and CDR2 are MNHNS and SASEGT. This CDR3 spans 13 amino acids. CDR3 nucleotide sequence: TGTGCCAGCAGGCAAGGGCCCACAGATACGCAGTATTTT. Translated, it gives CASRQGPTDTQYF.

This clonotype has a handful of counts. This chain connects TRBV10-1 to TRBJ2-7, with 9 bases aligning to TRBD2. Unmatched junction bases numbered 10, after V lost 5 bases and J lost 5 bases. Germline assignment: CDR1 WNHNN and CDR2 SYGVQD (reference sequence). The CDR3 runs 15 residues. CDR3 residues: CASSTESSGIDEQYF. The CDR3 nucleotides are TGCGCCAGCAGTACGGAATCTAGCGGGATCGACGAGCAGTACTTC.

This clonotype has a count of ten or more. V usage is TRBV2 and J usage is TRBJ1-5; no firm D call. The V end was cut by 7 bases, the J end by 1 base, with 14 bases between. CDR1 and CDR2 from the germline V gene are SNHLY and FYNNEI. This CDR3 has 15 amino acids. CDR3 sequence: CASTAQTISNQPQHF. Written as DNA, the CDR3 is TGTGCCAGCACCGCGCAGACTATAAGCAATCAGCCCCAGCATTTT. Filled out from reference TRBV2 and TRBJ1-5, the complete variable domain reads EPEVTQTPSHQVTQMGQEVILRCVPISNHLYFYWYRQILGQKVEFLVSFYNNEISEKSEIFDDQFSVERPDGSNFTLKIRSTKLEDSAMYFCASTAQTISNQPQHFGDGTRLSIL.

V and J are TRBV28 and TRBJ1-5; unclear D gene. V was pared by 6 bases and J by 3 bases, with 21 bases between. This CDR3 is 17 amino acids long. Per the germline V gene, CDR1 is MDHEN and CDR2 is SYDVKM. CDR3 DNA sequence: TGTGCCAGCAGAATAGGACCCCGGAGGATGTTCAATCAGCCCCAGCATTTT. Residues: CASRIGPRRMFNQPQHF.

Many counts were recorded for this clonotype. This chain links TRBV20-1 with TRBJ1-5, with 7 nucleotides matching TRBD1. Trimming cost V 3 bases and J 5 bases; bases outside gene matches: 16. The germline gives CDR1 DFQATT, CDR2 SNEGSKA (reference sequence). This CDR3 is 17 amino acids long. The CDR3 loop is CSASHPVGQDNYQPQHF. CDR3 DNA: TGCAGTGCTAGTCATCCAGTCGGACAGGACAATTATCAGCCCCAGCATTTT.

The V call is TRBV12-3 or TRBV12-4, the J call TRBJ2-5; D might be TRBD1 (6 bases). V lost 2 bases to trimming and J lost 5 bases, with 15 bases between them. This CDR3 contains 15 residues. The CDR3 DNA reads TGTGCCAGCAGTTTAAGGGGGACCCGAATGGAGACCCAGTACTTC. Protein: CASSLRGTRMETQYF.

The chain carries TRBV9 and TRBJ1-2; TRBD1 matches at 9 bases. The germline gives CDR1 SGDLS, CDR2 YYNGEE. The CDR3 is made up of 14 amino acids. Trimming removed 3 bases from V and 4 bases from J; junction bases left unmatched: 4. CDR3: CASSAGTGSYGYTF. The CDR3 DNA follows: TGTGCCAGCAGCGCCGGGACAGGGTCCTATGGCTACACCTTC.

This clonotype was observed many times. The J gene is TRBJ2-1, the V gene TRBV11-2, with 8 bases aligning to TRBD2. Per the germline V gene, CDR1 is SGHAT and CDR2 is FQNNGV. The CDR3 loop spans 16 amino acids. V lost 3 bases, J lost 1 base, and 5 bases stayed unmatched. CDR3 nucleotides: TGTGCCAGCAGCTTCAGCGGGAGCGGATCCTACAATGAGCAGTTCTTC. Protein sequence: CASSFSGSGSYNEQFF.

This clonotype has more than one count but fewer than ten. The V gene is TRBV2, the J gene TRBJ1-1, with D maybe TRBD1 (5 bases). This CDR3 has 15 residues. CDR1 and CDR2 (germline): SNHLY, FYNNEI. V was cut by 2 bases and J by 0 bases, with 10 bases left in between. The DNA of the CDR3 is TGTGCCAGCAGTGAATTTGGGGGAATGAACACTGAAGCTTTCTTT. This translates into CASSEFGGMNTEAFF. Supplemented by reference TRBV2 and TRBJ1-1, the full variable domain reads EPEVTQTPSHQVTQMGQEVILRCVPISNHLYFYWYRQILGQKVEFLVSFYNNEISEKSEIFDDQFSVERPDGSNFTLKIRSTKLEDSAMYFCASSEFGGMNTEAFFGQGTRLTVV.

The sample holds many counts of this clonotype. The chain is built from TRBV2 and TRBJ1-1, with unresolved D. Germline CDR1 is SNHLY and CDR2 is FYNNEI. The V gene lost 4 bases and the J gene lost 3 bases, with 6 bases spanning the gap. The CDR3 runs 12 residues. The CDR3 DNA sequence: TGTGCCAGCAGTGTATTCGACACTGAAGCTTTCTTT. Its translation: CASSVFDTEAFF.

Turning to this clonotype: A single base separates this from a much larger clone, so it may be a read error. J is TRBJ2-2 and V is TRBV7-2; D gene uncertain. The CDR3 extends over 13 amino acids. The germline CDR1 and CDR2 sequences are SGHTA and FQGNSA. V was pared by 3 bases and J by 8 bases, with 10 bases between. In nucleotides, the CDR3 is TGTGCCAGCAGCTTGGTTATCCAGGGGGAGCTGTTTTTT. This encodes CASSLVIQGELFF.

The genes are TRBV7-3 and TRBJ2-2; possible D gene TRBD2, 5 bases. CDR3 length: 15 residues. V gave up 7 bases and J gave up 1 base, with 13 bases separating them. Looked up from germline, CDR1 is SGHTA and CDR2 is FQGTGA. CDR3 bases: TGTGCCAGCACCCCATCGACTAAGAACACCGGGGAGCTGTTTTTT. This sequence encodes CASTPSTKNTGELFF.

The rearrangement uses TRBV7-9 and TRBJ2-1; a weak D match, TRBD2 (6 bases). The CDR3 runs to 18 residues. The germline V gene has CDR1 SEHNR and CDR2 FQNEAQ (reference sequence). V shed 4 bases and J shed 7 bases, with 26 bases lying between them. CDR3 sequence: CASSSHWLGVGTWNEQFF. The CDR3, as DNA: TGTGCCAGCAGCTCCCACTGGTTAGGGGTGGGGACTTGGAATGAGCAGTTCTTC. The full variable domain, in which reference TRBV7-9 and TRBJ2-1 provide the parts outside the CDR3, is DTGVSQNPRHKITKRGQNVTFRCDPISEHNRLYWYRQTLGQGPEFLTYFQNEAQLEKSRLLSDRFSAERPKGSFSTLEIQRTEQGDSAMYLCASSSHWLGVGTWNEQFFGPGTRLTVL.